This T cell receptor beta chain was sequenced in a study of graft-versus-host responses after intestinal transplantation. Study at large: Recipients were given multivisceral, liver-intestinal, or isolated intestinal transplants. Study-wide results and limits: Peak levels of circulating GvH clones tracked with early post-transplant HvG declines. High graft-versus-host to host-versus-graft T cell clonal ratios marked allografts of patients with graft-donor macrochimerism.

Worth noting for this clone: Its antigen is unidentified.

Sequenced by immunoSEQ multiplex PCR; TCRdb stores in-frame clones only, minus some. The profile shows around 99,000 clones, approximately 86% of them singletons. V was shortened by 2 bases and J by 1 base, with 11 bases between the two germline ends. CDR1 and CDR2 (germline): MNHNY, SVGAGI (reference sequence). The CDR3 loop spans 15 amino acids. This specimen consisted of unstimulated CD4+ T cells sorted from spleen or lymph node cells, obtained before transplant. This sequence joins TRBV6-6 and TRBJ1-1; maybe TRBD1 (5 bases). The TCR sequence derives from a human donor who was the organ donor for an intestinal transplant. Here the CDR3 DNA reads TGTGCCAGCAGTTACCCCGGGACCTCGAACACTGAAGCTTTCTTT. Protein product: CASSYPGTSNTEAFF.